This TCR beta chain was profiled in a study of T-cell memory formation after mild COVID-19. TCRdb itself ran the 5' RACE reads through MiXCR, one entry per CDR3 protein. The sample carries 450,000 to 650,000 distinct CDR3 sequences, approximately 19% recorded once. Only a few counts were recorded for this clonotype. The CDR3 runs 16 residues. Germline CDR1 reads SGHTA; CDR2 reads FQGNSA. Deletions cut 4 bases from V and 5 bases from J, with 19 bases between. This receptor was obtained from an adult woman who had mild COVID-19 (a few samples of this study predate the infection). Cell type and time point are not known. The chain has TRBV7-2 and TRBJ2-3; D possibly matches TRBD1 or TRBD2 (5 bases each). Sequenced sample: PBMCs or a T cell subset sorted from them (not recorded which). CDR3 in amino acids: CASSSTQGPLKDTQYF. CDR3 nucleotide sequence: TGTGCCAGCAGCTCGACCCAGGGACCACTTAAAGATACGCAGTATTTT.